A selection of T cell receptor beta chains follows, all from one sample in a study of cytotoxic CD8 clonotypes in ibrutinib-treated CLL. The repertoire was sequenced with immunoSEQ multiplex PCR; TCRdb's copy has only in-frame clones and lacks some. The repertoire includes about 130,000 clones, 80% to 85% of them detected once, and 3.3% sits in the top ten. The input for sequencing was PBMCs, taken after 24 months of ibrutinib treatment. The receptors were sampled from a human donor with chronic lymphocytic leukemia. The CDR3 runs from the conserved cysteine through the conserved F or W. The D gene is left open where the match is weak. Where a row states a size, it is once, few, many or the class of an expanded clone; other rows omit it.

cdr3_nt: TGTGCCAGCAGCTTAGTCTCTAGCGGGGGGGCTTGGTCCAATGAGCAGTTCTTC; cdr3_aa: CASSLVSSGGAWSNEQFF; v_call: TRBV11-2; j_call: TRBJ2-1; d_call: TRBD2; clone_size: -
cdr3_nt: TGTGCCAGCTCACCCGACAGGGGGGATGGAAACACCATATATTTT; cdr3_aa: CASSPDRGDGNTIYF; v_call: TRBV18; j_call: TRBJ1-3; d_call: TRBD1; clone_size: -
cdr3_nt: TGTGCCAGCAGTGAAGGGCTAGCGGGGGATGACTACGAGCAGTACTTC; cdr3_aa: CASSEGLAGDDYEQYF; v_call: TRBV2; j_call: TRBJ2-7; d_call: TRBD2; clone_size: few
cdr3_nt: TGTGCCAGCAGTCGAATGAGGACCGGGGAGCTGTTTTTT; cdr3_aa: CASSRMRTGELFF; v_call: TRBV6-5; j_call: TRBJ2-2; d_call: -; clone_size: -
cdr3_nt: TGTGCCAGCAGTGAAATGAGGACAGGGGATGGCTACACCTTC; cdr3_aa: CASSEMRTGDGYTF; v_call: TRBV2; j_call: TRBJ1-2; d_call: TRBD1; clone_size: -
cdr3_nt: TGTGCCAGCAGCTTGCTGGGGGGCACCACAGATACGCAGTATTTT; cdr3_aa: CASSLLGGTTDTQYF; v_call: TRBV5-4; j_call: TRBJ2-3; d_call: -; clone_size: -
cdr3_nt: TGTGCCAGCAGTTTACGTGTGGGGGCAGGGACAGATACGCAGTATTTT; cdr3_aa: CASSLRVGAGTDTQYF; v_call: TRBV27; j_call: TRBJ2-3; d_call: -; clone_size: -
cdr3_nt: TGTGCCAGCAGCTTTTTCGGAGGATCTGGGGCCAACGTCCTGACTTTC; cdr3_aa: CASSFFGGSGANVLTF; v_call: TRBV7-8; j_call: TRBJ2-6; d_call: -; clone_size: -
cdr3_nt: TGTGCCACCAGGGCCCTGGGGGACAGCTCCTACGAGCAGTACTTC; cdr3_aa: CATRALGDSSYEQYF; v_call: TRBV15; j_call: TRBJ2-7; d_call: TRBD1; clone_size: -
cdr3_nt: TGTGCCACCCCAGGACAGGGCATTTATGGCTACACCTTC; cdr3_aa: CATPGQGIYGYTF; v_call: TRBV6-1; j_call: TRBJ1-2; d_call: TRBD1; clone_size: few
cdr3_nt: TGCAGCGTTGATGGGGGGCCGGGCACTGAAGCTTTCTTT; cdr3_aa: CSVDGGPGTEAFF; v_call: TRBV29-1; j_call: TRBJ1-1; d_call: -; clone_size: -
cdr3_nt: TGTGCCAGCAGCCAAGACAGGGGAAACTATGGCTACACCTTC; cdr3_aa: CASSQDRGNYGYTF; v_call: TRBV11-1; j_call: TRBJ1-2; d_call: TRBD1; clone_size: -
cdr3_nt: TGCGCCAGCAGCCAAGAAGCGGCTAGCGGGGGGGCGTACAATGAGCAGTTCTTC; cdr3_aa: CASSQEAASGGAYNEQFF; v_call: TRBV4-3; j_call: TRBJ2-1; d_call: TRBD2; clone_size: -
cdr3_nt: TGTGCCAGCAGTGGACAGGGAGGGTATGGCTACACCTTC; cdr3_aa: CASSGQGGYGYTF; v_call: TRBV6-1; j_call: TRBJ1-2; d_call: TRBD1; clone_size: -
cdr3_nt: TGCGCCAGCAGTGAGTCGATAGGGGGGTACACAGATACGCAGTATTTT; cdr3_aa: CASSESIGGYTDTQYF; v_call: TRBV10-1; j_call: TRBJ2-3; d_call: -; clone_size: -
cdr3_nt: TGTGCCTGGAGGGGTGACACTGAAGCTTTCTTT; cdr3_aa: CAWRGDTEAFF; v_call: TRBV30; j_call: TRBJ1-1; d_call: -; clone_size: few
cdr3_nt: TGCGCCAGCAGGTTAAACAGTGTAAAGGGTGGCGAGCAGTACTTC; cdr3_aa: CASRLNSVKGGEQYF; v_call: TRBV5-1; j_call: TRBJ2-7; d_call: -; clone_size: -
cdr3_nt: TGTGCCAGCAGCTTGGGGACAGGGGGCCCGAGTGAGCAGTACTTC; cdr3_aa: CASSLGTGGPSEQYF; v_call: TRBV6-6; j_call: TRBJ2-7; d_call: TRBD1; clone_size: -
cdr3_nt: TGTGCCAGCAGTTTGGTGGGACTAGCAGCCGAGCAGTTCTTC; cdr3_aa: CASSLVGLAAEQFF; v_call: TRBV28; j_call: TRBJ2-1; d_call: TRBD2; clone_size: -
cdr3_nt: TGCGCCAGCAGCCAAGAGGGGGGGGAGACCCAGTACTTC; cdr3_aa: CASSQEGGETQYF; v_call: TRBV4-3; j_call: TRBJ2-5; d_call: TRBD2; clone_size: once
cdr3_nt: TGTGCCTGGAGTGTTGCGGGGGAGAATTCACCCCTCCACTTT; cdr3_aa: CAWSVAGENSPLHF; v_call: TRBV30; j_call: TRBJ1-6; d_call: -; clone_size: -
cdr3_nt: TGTGCCAGCAGCTCACGGACAGGGGGCGGCCTCGGATTTGTCGGGCAGTACTTC; cdr3_aa: CASSSRTGGGLGFVGQYF; v_call: TRBV5-4; j_call: TRBJ2-7; d_call: TRBD1; clone_size: -
cdr3_nt: TGTGCCAGCAGCTCCAGGGGCACGATGACCACAGATACGCAGTATTTT; cdr3_aa: CASSSRGTMTTDTQYF; v_call: TRBV11-2; j_call: TRBJ2-3; d_call: -; clone_size: -
cdr3_nt: TGTGCCAGCAGTGACACCAATGGACAGAATTACAATGAGCAGTTCTTC; cdr3_aa: CASSDTNGQNYNEQFF; v_call: TRBV6-4; j_call: TRBJ2-1; d_call: -; clone_size: -
cdr3_nt: TGTGCCAGCAGCTTCCTCTCCGGGACAGGGTACTCAGAGACCCAGTACTTC; cdr3_aa: CASSFLSGTGYSETQYF; v_call: TRBV21-1; j_call: TRBJ2-5; d_call: -; clone_size: once
cdr3_nt: TGTGCCAGCAGCGGCAGGGGCCACAATCAGCCCCAGCATTTT; cdr3_aa: CASSGRGHNQPQHF; v_call: TRBV7-9; j_call: TRBJ1-5; d_call: -; clone_size: -
cdr3_nt: TGTGCCAGCAGCGTAGACCCCCGGAGCGATGAGCAGTTCTTC; cdr3_aa: CASSVDPRSDEQFF; v_call: TRBV9; j_call: TRBJ2-1; d_call: -; clone_size: once
cdr3_nt: TGTGCCAGTAGCGGGACAGTGACCTCCTACGAGCAGTACTTC; cdr3_aa: CASSGTVTSYEQYF; v_call: TRBV19; j_call: TRBJ2-7; d_call: TRBD1; clone_size: -
cdr3_nt: TGTGCCAGTAGTATACAGGGGTGGAGCACTGAAGCTTTCTTT; cdr3_aa: CASSIQGWSTEAFF; v_call: TRBV19; j_call: TRBJ1-1; d_call: -; clone_size: few
cdr3_nt: TGTGCCAGCTCACTTAGCGGCGGACCGAACACTGAAGCTTTCTTT; cdr3_aa: CASSLSGGPNTEAFF; v_call: TRBV18; j_call: TRBJ1-1; d_call: -; clone_size: -
cdr3_nt: TGTGCCAGCACCCCTGCGGGGGGGAATACGAACACCGGGGAGCTGTTTTTT; cdr3_aa: CASTPAGGNTNTGELFF; v_call: TRBV28; j_call: TRBJ2-2; d_call: TRBD2; clone_size: -
cdr3_nt: TGTGCCAGCAGCTCGACCGACAGGGGGTACCAAGAGACCCAGTACTTC; cdr3_aa: CASSSTDRGYQETQYF; v_call: TRBV7-9; j_call: TRBJ2-5; d_call: TRBD1; clone_size: -
cdr3_nt: TGTGCCAGTACCCGACGAACGGAGGGGGCGCCTTTCACCTTC; cdr3_aa: CASTRRTEGAPFTF; v_call: TRBV19; j_call: TRBJ1-2; d_call: TRBD1; clone_size: few
cdr3_nt: TGTGCCAGCAGTTATGACAGGTTC; cdr3_aa: CASSYDRF; v_call: TRBV6-6; j_call: TRBJ1-2; d_call: -; clone_size: -
cdr3_nt: TGTGCCAGCAGCCCAACGGGACTAGGCCCTAATGAGCAGTTCTTC; cdr3_aa: CASSPTGLGPNEQFF; v_call: TRBV7-7; j_call: TRBJ2-1; d_call: TRBD2; clone_size: few
cdr3_nt: TGTGCCAGCTCACCAGGGAGGGGGACCTATGGCTACACCTTC; cdr3_aa: CASSPGRGTYGYTF; v_call: TRBV18; j_call: TRBJ1-2; d_call: -; clone_size: -
cdr3_nt: TGTGCCAGCGCTGCAGCAATTCTACAAGAGACCCAGTACTTC; cdr3_aa: CASAAAILQETQYF; v_call: TRBV28; j_call: TRBJ2-5; d_call: -; clone_size: -
cdr3_nt: TGTGCCAGCAGCACCGGGACAGTTCTCTCTGGAAACACCATATATTTT; cdr3_aa: CASSTGTVLSGNTIYF; v_call: TRBV5-5; j_call: TRBJ1-3; d_call: TRBD1; clone_size: -
cdr3_nt: TGTGCCAGCAGTGAAAGGGGAGTCTACGAGCAGTACTTC; cdr3_aa: CASSERGVYEQYF; v_call: TRBV6-1; j_call: TRBJ2-7; d_call: -; clone_size: -
cdr3_nt: TGCGCCAGCAGCTTGGATGGTGGGCCCCAGCATTTT; cdr3_aa: CASSLDGGPQHF; v_call: TRBV5-1; j_call: TRBJ1-5; d_call: -; clone_size: -
cdr3_nt: TGTGCCACCAGCACAAGGGGGACCGGTAATTCACCCCTCCACTTT; cdr3_aa: CATSTRGTGNSPLHF; v_call: TRBV15; j_call: TRBJ1-6; d_call: -; clone_size: -
cdr3_nt: TGTGCCAGTAGACCCGGACAGGGAGGTGGCAATCAGCCCCAGCATTTT; cdr3_aa: CASRPGQGGGNQPQHF; v_call: TRBV19; j_call: TRBJ1-5; d_call: TRBD1; clone_size: -
cdr3_nt: TGTGCCAGCTCACCCAGTACAGGGGCTAGCGCTGAAGCTTTCTTT; cdr3_aa: CASSPSTGASAEAFF; v_call: TRBV18; j_call: TRBJ1-1; d_call: TRBD1; clone_size: -
cdr3_nt: TGTGCCAGCAGCTTAAGGCTGGATACGCAGTATTTT; cdr3_aa: CASSLRLDTQYF; v_call: TRBV7-8; j_call: TRBJ2-3; d_call: -; clone_size: -
cdr3_nt: TGTGCCAGCAGCTTAGCCCTAGCGGGGGGGCACAATGAGCAGTTCTTC; cdr3_aa: CASSLALAGGHNEQFF; v_call: TRBV7-2; j_call: TRBJ2-1; d_call: TRBD2; clone_size: -